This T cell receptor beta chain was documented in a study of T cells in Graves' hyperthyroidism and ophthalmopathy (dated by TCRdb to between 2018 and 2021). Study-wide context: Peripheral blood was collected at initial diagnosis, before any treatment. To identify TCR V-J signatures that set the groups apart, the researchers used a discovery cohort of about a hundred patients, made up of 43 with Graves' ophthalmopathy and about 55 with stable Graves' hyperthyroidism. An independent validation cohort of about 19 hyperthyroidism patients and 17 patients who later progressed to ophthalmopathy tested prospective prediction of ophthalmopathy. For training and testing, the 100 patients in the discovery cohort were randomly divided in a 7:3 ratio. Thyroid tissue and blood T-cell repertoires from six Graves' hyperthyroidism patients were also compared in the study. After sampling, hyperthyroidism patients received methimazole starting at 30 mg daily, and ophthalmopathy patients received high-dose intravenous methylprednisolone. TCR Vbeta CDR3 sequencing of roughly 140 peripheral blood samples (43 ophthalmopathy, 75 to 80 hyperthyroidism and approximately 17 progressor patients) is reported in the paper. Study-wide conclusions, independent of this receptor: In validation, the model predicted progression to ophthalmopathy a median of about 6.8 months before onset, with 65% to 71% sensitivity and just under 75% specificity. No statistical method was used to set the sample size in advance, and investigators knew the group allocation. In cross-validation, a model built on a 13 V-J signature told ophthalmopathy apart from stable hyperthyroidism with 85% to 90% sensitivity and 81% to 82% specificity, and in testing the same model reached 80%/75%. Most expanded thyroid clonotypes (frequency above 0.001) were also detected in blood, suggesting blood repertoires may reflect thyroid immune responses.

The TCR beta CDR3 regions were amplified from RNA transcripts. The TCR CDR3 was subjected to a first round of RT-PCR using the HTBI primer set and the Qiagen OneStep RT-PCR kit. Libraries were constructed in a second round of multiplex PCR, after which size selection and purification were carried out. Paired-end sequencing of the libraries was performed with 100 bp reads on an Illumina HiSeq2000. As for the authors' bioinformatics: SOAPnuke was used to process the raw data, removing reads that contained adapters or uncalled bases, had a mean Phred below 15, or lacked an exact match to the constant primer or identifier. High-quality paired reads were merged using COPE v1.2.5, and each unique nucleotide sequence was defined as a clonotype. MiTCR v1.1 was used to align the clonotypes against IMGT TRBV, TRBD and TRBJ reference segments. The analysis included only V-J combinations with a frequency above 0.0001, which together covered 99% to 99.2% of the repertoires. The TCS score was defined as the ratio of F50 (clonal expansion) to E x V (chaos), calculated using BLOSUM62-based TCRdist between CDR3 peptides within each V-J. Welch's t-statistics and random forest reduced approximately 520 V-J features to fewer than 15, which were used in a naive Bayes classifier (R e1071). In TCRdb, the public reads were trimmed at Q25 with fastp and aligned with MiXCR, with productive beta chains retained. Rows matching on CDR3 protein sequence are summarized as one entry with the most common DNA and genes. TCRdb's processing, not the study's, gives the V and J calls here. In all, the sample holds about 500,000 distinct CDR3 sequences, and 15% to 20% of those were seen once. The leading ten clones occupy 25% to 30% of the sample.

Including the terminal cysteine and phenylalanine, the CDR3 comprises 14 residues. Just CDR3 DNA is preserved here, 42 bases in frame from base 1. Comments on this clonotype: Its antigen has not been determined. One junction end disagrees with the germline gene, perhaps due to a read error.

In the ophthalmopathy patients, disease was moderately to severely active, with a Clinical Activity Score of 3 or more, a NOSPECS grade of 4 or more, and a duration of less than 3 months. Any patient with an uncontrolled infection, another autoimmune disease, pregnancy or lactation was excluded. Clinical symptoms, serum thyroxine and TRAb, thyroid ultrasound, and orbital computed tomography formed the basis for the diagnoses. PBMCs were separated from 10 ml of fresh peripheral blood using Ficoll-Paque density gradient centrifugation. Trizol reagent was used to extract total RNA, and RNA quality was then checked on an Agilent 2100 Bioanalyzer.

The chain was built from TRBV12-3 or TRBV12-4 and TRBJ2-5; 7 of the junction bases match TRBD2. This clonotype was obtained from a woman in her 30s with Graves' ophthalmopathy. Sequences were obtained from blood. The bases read TGTGCCAGCAGTCTCTCTAGCGGCCAAGAGTCCCAGTACTTC. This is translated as CASSLSSGQESQYF.